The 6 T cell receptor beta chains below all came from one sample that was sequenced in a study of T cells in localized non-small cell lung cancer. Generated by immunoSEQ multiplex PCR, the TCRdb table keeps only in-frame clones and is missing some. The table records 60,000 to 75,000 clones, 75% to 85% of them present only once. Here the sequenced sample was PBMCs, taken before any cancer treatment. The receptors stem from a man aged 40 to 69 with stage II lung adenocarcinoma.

Written as DNA, the CDR3 is TGCGCCAGCAGCTTGATATCGGCCGGGGAGCTGTTTTTT. Translating it yields CASSLISAGELFF. The rearrangement joins TRBV5-1 to TRBJ2-2; the D is unclear. Germline V CDR1 and CDR2: SGHRS, YFSETQ. The V end lost 1 base, the J end lost 6 bases, and 7 bases lay between the germline ends. The CDR3 is made up of 13 amino acids.

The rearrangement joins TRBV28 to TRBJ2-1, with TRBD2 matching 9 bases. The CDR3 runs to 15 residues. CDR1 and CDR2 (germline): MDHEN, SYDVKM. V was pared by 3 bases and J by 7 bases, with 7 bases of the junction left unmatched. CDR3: CASSFASGRYNEQFF. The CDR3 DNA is TGTGCCAGCAGTTTTGCAAGCGGGAGGTATAATGAGCAGTTCTTC.

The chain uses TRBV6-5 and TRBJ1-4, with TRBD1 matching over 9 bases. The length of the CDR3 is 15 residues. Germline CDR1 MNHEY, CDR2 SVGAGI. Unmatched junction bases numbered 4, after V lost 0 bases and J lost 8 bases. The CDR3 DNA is TGTGCCAGCAGTTACTCGGACAGGGGAAGAGAAAAACTGTTTTTT. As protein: CASSYSDRGREKLFF.

The CDR3, as DNA: TGTGCCAGTAGTATAGATCGTAACCGGGACAGTGACAATGAGCAGTTCTTC. Protein product: CASSIDRNRDSDNEQFF. The rearrangement links TRBV19 to TRBJ2-1; 7 bases are a match to TRBD1. V was pared by 0 bases and J by 5 bases, with 10 bases of the junction left unmatched. CDR1 and CDR2 from the germline V gene are LNHDA and SQIVND (reference sequence). The CDR3 sequence is 17 residues long.

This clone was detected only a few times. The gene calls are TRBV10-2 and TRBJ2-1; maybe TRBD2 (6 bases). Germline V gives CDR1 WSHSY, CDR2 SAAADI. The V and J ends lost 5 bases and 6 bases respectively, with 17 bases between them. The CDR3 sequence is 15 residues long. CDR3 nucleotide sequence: TGCGCCAGCAGTCCCGGGACGACTAGTGGCAATGAGCAGTTCTTC. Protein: CASSPGTTSGNEQFF.

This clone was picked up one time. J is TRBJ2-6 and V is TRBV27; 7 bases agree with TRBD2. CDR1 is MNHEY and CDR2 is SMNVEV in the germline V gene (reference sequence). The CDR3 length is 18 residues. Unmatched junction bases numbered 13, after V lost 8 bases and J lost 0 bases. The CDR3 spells CASLPDGRFSSGANVLTF. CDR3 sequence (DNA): TGTGCCAGCCTCCCCGACGGGAGGTTCTCCTCTGGGGCCAACGTCCTGACTTTC.